This T cell receptor beta chain was found in a study of control samples from healthy donors and cancer patients. In germline, CDR1 is SGHNT, CDR2 YYREEE (reference sequence). V was pared by 4 bases and J by 7 bases, with 7 bases of the junction left unmatched. The CDR3 is 16 residues long. Sequenced by immunoSEQ multiplex PCR; TCRdb stores in-frame clones only, minus some. The sample carries about 140,000 clones, 80% to 95% recorded once. The V and J genes are TRBV5-4 and TRBJ2-1; 14 bases align to TRBD2. The TCR sequence derives from a man aged 30 to 39 in good health. Sequenced material: blood. The CDR3 reads CASSPGGTSGGNEQFF. CDR3 DNA sequence: TGTGCCAGCAGCCCTGGGGGGACTAGCGGGGGAAATGAGCAGTTCTTC. The full variable domain, its missing parts supplied by reference TRBV5-4 and TRBJ2-1, is ETGVTQSPTHLIKTRGQQVTLRCSSQSGHNTVSWYQQALGQGPQFIFQYYREEENGRGNFPPRFSGLQFPNYSSELNVNALELDDSALYLCASSPGGTSGGNEQFFGPGTRLTVL.